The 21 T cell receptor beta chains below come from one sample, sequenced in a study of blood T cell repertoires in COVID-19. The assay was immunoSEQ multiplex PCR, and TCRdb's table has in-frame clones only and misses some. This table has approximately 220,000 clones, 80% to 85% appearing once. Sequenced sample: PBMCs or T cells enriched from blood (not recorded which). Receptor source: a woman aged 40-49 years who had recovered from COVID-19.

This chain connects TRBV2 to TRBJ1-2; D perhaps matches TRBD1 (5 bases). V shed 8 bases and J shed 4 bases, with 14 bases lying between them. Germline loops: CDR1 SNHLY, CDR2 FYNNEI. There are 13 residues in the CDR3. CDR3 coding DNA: TGTGCCAGCCGGGACTCTCGCGCCTATGGCTACACCTTC. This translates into CASRDSRAYGYTF.

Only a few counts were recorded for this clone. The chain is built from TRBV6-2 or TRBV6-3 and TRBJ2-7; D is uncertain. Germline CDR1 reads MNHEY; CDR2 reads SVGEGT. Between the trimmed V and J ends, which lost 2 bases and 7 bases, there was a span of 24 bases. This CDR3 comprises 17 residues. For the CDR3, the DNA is TGTGCCAGCAGTTACCCCCTAAGTGACTCGGCCTCTCGGGAGCAGTACTTC. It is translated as CASSYPLSDSASREQYF.

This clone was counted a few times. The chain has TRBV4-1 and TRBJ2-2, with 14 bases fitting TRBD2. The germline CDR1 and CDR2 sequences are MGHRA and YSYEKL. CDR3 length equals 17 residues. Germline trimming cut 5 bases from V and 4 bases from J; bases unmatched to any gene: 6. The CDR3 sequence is CASSSGLAGVVTGELFF. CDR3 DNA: TGCGCCAGCAGCTCGGGACTAGCGGGAGTCGTCACCGGGGAGCTGTTTTTT.

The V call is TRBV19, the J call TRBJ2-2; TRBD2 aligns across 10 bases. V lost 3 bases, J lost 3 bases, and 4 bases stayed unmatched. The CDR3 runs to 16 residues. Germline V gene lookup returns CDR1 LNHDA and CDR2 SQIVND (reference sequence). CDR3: CASSIGGLAYTGELFF. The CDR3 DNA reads TGTGCCAGTAGTATTGGGGGACTAGCGTACACCGGGGAGCTGTTTTTT.

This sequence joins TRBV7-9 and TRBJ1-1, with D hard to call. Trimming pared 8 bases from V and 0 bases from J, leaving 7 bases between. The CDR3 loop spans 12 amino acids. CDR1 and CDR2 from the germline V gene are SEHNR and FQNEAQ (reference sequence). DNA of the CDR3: TGTGCCAGCCAGATCTTGAACACTGAAGCTTTCTTT. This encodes CASQILNTEAFF.

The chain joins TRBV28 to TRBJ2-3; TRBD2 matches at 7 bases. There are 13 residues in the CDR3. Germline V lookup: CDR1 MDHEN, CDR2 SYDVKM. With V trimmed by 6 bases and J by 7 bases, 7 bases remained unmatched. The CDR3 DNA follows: TGTGCCAGCAGCTACCCGGGACTAAATACGCAGTATTTT. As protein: CASSYPGLNTQYF.

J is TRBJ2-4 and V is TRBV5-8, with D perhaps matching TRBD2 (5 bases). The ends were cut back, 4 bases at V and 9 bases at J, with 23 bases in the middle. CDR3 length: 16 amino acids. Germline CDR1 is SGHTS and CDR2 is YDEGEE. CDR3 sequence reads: CASSRLRNARESIQYF. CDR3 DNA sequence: TGTGCCAGCAGCCGACTACGTAACGCCCGGGAAAGCATTCAGTACTTC.

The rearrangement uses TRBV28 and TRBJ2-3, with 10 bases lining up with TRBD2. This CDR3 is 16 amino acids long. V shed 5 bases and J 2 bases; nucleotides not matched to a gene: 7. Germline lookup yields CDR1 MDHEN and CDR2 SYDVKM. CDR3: CASSRKLAGSTDTQYF. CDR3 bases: TGTGCCAGCAGTCGTAAACTAGCGGGGTCCACAGATACGCAGTATTTT.

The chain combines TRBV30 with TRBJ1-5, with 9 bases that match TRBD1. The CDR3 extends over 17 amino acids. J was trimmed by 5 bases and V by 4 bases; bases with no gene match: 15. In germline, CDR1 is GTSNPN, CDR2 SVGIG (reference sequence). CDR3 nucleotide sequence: TGTGCCTGGACACATAGACAGGGGGTACCTTATTATCAGCCCCAGCATTTT. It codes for CAWTHRQGVPYYQPQHF.

As DNA, the CDR3 is TGTGCCACCAGCAGAGATGGAGGGCCGGGACTAAACTATGGCTACACCTTC. Encoded protein: CATSRDGGPGLNYGYTF. The chain joins TRBV15 to TRBJ1-2; weak D call: TRBD1 (5 bases). From germline, CDR1 is LNHNV and CDR2 YYDKDF (reference sequence). Trimming shortened V by 0 bases and J by 2 bases, and 16 bases separated the two germline ends. This CDR3 comprises 17 residues. The variable domain in full, completed from reference TRBV15 and TRBJ1-2, reads DAMVIQNPRYQVTQFGKPVTLSCSQTLNHNVMYWYQQKSSQAPKLLFHYYDKDFNNEADTPDNFQSRRPNTSFCFLDIRSPGLGDTAMYLCATSRDGGPGLNYGYTFGSGTRLTVV.

The CDR3 DNA sequence: TGTGCCAGCAGTCCGAGGGGGCTGGAGGCCCTCCACTTT. Residues: CASSPRGLEALHF. This chain connects TRBV27 to TRBJ1-6, with TRBD1 matching over 7 bases. Germline V lookup: CDR1 MNHEY, CDR2 SMNVEV (reference sequence). Unmatched junction bases numbered 9, after V lost 5 bases and J lost 14 bases. This CDR3 region has 13 residues.

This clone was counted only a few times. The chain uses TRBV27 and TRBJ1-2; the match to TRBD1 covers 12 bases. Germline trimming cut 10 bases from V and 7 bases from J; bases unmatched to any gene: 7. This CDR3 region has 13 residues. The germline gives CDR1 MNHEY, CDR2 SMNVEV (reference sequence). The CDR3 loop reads CATLGQGAGGYTF. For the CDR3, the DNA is TGTGCCACCCTGGGACAGGGGGCAGGTGGCTACACCTTC.

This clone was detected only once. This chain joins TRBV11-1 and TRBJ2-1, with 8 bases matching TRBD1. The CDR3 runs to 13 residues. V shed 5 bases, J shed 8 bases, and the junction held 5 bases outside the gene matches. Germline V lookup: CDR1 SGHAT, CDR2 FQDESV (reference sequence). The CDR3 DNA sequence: TGTGCCAGCAGCCTGACAGGGGTGGATGAGCAGTTCTTC. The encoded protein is CASSLTGVDEQFF.

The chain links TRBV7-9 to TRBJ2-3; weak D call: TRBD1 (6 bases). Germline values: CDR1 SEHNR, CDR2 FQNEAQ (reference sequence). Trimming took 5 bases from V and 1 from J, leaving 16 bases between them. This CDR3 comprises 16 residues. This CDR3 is CASSPQQGPRTDTQYF. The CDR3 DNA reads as TGTGCCAGCAGCCCTCAACAGGGTCCTCGCACAGATACGCAGTATTTT.

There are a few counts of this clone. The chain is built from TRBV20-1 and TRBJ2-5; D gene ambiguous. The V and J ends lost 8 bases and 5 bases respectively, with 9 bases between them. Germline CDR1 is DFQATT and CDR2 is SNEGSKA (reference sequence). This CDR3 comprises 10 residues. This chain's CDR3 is CSPLRETQYF. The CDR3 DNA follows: TGCAGTCCACTGAGGGAGACCCAGTACTTC.

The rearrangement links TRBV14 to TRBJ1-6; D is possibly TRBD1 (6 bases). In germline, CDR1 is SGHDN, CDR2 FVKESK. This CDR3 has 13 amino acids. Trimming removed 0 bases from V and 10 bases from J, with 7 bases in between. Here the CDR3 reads CASSQDGGSPLHF. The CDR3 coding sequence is TGTGCCAGCAGCCAAGATGGGGGCTCACCCCTCCACTTT.

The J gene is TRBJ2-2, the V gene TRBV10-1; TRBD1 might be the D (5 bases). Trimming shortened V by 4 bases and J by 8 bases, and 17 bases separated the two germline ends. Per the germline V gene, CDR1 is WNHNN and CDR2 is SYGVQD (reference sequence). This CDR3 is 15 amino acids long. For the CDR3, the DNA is TGCGCCAGCAGTGCCCGCTCCAGGGCGGTGGGGGAGCTGTTTTTT. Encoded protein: CASSARSRAVGELFF.

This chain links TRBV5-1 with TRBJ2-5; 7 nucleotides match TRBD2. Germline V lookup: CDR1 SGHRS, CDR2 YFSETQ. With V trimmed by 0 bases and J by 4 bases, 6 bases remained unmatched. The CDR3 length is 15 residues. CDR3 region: CASSLVAGEGETQYF. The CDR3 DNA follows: TGCGCCAGCAGCTTGGTGGCGGGAGAAGGAGAGACCCAGTACTTC. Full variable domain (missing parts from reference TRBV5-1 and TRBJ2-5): KAGVTQTPRYLIKTRGQQVTLSCSPISGHRSVSWYQQTPGQGLQFLFEYFSETQRNKGNFPGRFSGRQFSNSRSEMNVSTLELGDSALYLCASSLVAGEGETQYFGPGTRLLVL.

Written as DNA, the CDR3 is TGTGCCAGCAGCTTAAACCCTAGCGGGACCGACGAGCAGTACTTC. This gives the protein CASSLNPSGTDEQYF. This rearrangement joins TRBV11-2 to TRBJ2-7; 9 positions agree with TRBD2. V trimming: 2 bases; J trimming: 5 bases; junction bases outside the gene matches: 7. CDR3 length: 15 amino acids. Per the germline V gene, CDR1 is SGHAT and CDR2 is FQNNGV.

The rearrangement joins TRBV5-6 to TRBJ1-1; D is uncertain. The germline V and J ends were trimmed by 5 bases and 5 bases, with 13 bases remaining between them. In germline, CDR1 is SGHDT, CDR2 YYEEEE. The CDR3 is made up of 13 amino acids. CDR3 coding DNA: TGTGCCAGCAGTTTTAGACCGGGGACTGAAGCTTTCTTT. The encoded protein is CASSFRPGTEAFF.

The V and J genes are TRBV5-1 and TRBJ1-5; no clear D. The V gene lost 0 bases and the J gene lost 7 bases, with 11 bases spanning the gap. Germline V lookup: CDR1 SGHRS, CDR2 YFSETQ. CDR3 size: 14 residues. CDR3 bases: TGCGCCAGCAGCTTGGGAGGGAGGGAACAGCCCCAGCATTTT. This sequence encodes CASSLGGREQPQHF. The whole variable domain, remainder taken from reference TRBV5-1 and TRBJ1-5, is KAGVTQTPRYLIKTRGQQVTLSCSPISGHRSVSWYQQTPGQGLQFLFEYFSETQRNKGNFPGRFSGRQFSNSRSEMNVSTLELGDSALYLCASSLGGREQPQHFGDGTRLSIL.